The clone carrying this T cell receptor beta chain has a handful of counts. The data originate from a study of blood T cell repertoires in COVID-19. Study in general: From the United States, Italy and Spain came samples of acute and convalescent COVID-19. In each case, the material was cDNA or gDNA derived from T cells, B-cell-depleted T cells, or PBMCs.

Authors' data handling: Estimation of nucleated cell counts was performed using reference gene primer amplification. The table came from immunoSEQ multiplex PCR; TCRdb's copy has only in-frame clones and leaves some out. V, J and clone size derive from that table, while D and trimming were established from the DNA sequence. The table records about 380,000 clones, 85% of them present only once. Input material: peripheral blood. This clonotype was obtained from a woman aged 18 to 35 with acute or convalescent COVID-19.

Written as DNA, the CDR3 is TGTGCCAGCAGCGTTGGGGCGCTTTCCTACGAGCAGTACTTC. Translating it yields CASSVGALSYEQYF. The chain employs TRBV9 and TRBJ2-7; perhaps TRBD1 as D (5 bases). The germline V and J ends were trimmed by 2 bases and 1 base, with 10 bases remaining between them. Germline CDR1 and CDR2: SGDLS and YYNGEE. CDR3 length: 14 residues.